This is a list of T cell receptor beta chains from one sample in a study of graft-versus-host responses after intestinal transplantation. Using immunoSEQ multiplex PCR, the repertoire was profiled, and TCRdb retains in-frame clones only, with some absent. Among about 15,000 clones listed, around 87% were seen once. The source material was bone marrow, sampled around 120 days after intestinal transplantation. Receptors were obtained from a human patient who received an intestinal transplant, so some T cells may come from the graft donor. The CDR3 runs from the conserved cysteine through the conserved F or W. The D gene is left open where the match is weak. The size of a clone is reported for some rows only, either as once, few or many, or as a class for expanded clones.

d_call cdr3_length j_call clone_size v_call cdr3_aa cdr3_nt
TRBD1 16 TRBJ1-1 - TRBV9 CASSVATGQMNTEAFF TGTGCCAGCAGCGTAGCGACGGGACAGATGAACACTGAAGCTTTCTTT
TRBD1 15 TRBJ2-7 - TRBV4-1 CASSQYIQGDYEQYF TGCGCCAGCAGCCAATATATTCAGGGGGACTACGAGCAGTACTTC
- 14 TRBJ2-1 - TRBV5-1 CASSFPPSYNEQFF TGCGCCAGCAGCTTCCCGCCCTCGTACAATGAGCAGTTCTTC
- 16 TRBJ1-4 - TRBV29-1 CSVEGHLGKLFEKLFF TGCAGCGTTGAGGGACATTTGGGGAAACTATTTGAAAAACTGTTTTTT
TRBD1 15 TRBJ1-2 - TRBV4-3 CASSQDWGQGDGYTF TGCGCCAGCAGCCAAGATTGGGGACAGGGCGATGGCTACACCTTC
TRBD2 14 TRBJ2-7 few TRBV5-5 CASVSGTSSYEQYF TGTGCCAGCGTCTCCGGGACTAGCTCCTACGAGCAGTACTTC
- 16 TRBJ1-5 once TRBV4-3 CASSQDIGNSNQPQHF TGCGCCAGCAGCCAAGATATCGGAAATAGCAATCAGCCCCAGCATTTT
- 15 TRBJ1-2 - TRBV19 CASTLLPGIVRGYTF TGTGCCAGCACCCTTCTCCCAGGGATTGTGAGGGGCTACACCTTC
TRBD2 16 TRBJ2-3 - TRBV28 CASSLPTSGGTDTQYF TGTGCCAGCAGTTTACCGACTAGCGGGGGCACAGATACGCAGTATTTT
- 16 TRBJ2-1 - TRBV10-2 CASSEFGLLSYNEQFF TGCGCCAGCAGTGAGTTTGGACTTCTCTCCTACAATGAGCAGTTCTTC
- 14 TRBJ2-1 - TRBV5-1 CASSLTYGGNEQFF TGCGCCAGCAGCTTAACGTACGGAGGGAATGAGCAGTTCTTC
TRBD2 16 TRBJ2-1 - TRBV2 CASSEAVGLAYNEQFF TGTGCCAGCAGTGAAGCAGTGGGACTAGCCTACAATGAGCAGTTCTTC